This TCR beta chain derives from a study of blood T cell repertoires in COVID-19 (dated by TCRdb to about 2020). Looking at the study overall: Samples covering the acute and convalescent phases of COVID-19 were provided by collaborators in the United States, Italy and Spain. A freely available public database, intended as a resource for researchers studying the immune response to SARS-CoV-2, is where the repertoires were released. Subjects who had been exposed to COVID-19, were actively infected with it, or had recovered from it provided the deeply sampled blood TCRbeta repertoires that made up the dataset. Sample metadata almost always included a de-identified subject ID, COVID-19 status, age in years and sex. The material from the prospective study consisted of cDNA or gDNA derived from T cells, B-cell-depleted T cells, or PBMCs. Where available, HLA class I and class II types were taken from metadata supplied by the sample provider and were not determined by assay-based typing. The samples were drawn from two sources: the first 160 participants of the ongoing ImmuneRACE study, and fewer than 1,500 subjects contributed by 6 global collaborators.

Collaborating institutions collected whole blood in K2EDTA tubes following their own protocols. For TCRbeta analysis, collaborators shipped samples as frozen whole blood, isolated PBMCs, or DNA extracted from either of those sample types. This clone was seen more than once but under ten times. Its antigen is still unknown. The sample holds no much larger clone one base away, and base qualities are not on file. The immunoSEQ Assay, a bias-controlled multiplex PCR, was used to amplify TCRbeta CDR3 regions from genomic DNA. The published analysis was carried out like this. Within the assay, amplification of reference gene primers was used to estimate how many nucleated cells each sample contained. To quantify the absolute abundance of each unique TCRbeta CDR3 rearrangement, sequence reads were collapsed and filtered. Productive Simpson clonality was computed per sample as the square root of Simpson's diversity index over productive rearrangements. Not all clones reach the TCRdb copy of this immuneACCESS table, which keeps in-frame sequences only. Checked studies attribute under half of the gap to unresolved V genes and leave the rest unexplained. D and trimming were read from the DNA, whereas the V and J calls and clone size are those reported in that table. Present in this sample are some 25,000 clones, over 70% of which were seen just once. Clones ranked in the top ten supply more than 45% of the sample.

Points the paper makes about the study in general: The amount of clinical and demographic metadata varied by source and participant and was provided uncurated.

Including cysteine and phenylalanine, the CDR3 has 14 amino acids. Just the 42-base CDR3 DNA is kept, in frame starting at base 1. CDR1 LNHDA and CDR2 SQIVND were looked up in the germline V gene (reference sequence). The germline V and J ends show losses of 4 bases and 4 bases respectively, and no gene match explains 6 bases of the junction. The rearranged segments are TRBV19 and TRBJ1-2, and TRBD1 aligns with 7 junction nucleotides. The material sequenced was peripheral blood. The sequence came from a middle-aged man with active or convalescent COVID-19. This receptor carries the CDR3 CASSTPDRAYGYTF. DNA sequence: TGTGCCAGTAGTACCCCTGACAGGGCCTATGGCTACACCTTC.